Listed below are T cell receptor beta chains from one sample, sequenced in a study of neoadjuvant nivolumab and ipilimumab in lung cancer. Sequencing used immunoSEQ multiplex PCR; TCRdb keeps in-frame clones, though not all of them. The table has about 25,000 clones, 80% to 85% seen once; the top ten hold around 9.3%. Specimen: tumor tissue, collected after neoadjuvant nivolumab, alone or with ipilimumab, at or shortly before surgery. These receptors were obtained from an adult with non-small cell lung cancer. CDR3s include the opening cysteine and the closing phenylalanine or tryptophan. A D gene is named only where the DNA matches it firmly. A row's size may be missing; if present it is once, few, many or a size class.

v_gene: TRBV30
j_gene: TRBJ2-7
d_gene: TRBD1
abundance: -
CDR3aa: CAWSQGQGGPYEQYF
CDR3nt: TGTGCCTGGAGTCAGGGACAGGGGGGCCCCTACGAGCAGTACTTC

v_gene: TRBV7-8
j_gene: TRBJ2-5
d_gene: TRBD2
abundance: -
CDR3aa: CASSLLGTSGTETQYF
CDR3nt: TGTGCCAGCAGCTTATTAGGGACTAGTGGTACTGAGACCCAGTACTTC

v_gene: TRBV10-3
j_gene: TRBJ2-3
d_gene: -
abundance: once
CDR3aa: CAISESTSGLTDTQYF
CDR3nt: TGTGCCATCAGTGAGTCAACCAGCGGTCTTACAGATACGCAGTATTTT

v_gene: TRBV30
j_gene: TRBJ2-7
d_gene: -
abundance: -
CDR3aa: CAWTQGRHYEQYF
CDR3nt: TGTGCCTGGACTCAGGGCCGGCACTACGAGCAGTACTTC

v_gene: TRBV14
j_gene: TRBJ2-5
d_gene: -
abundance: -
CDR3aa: CASSPLVGERETQYF
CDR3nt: TGTGCCAGCAGCCCCCTAGTAGGGGAGCGAGAGACCCAGTACTTC

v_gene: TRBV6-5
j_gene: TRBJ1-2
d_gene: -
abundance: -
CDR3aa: CASSPGHTVYGYTF
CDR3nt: TGTGCCAGCAGTCCCGGACACACCGTCTATGGCTACACCTTC

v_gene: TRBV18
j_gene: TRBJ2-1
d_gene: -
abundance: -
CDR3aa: CASSLGLSYNEQFF
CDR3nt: TGTGCCAGCTCACTCGGCCTATCCTACAATGAGCAGTTCTTC

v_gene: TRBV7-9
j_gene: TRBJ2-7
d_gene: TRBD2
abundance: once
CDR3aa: CASSPTGASGKNEQYF
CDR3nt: TGTGCCAGCAGCCCTACGGGCGCTAGCGGGAAGAACGAGCAGTACTTC

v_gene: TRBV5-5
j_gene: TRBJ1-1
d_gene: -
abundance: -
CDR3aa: CASSSDRSNTEAFF
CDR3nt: TGTGCCAGCAGCTCTGACAGGAGCAACACTGAAGCTTTCTTT

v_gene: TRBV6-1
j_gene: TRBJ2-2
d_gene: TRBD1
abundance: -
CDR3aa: CASSADRTHTGELFF
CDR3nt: TGTGCCAGCAGTGCGGACAGGACCCACACCGGGGAGCTGTTTTTT

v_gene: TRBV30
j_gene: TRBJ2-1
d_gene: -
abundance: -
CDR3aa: CAWSVGLRRQFF
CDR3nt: TGTGCCTGGAGTGTGGGGCTGAGGCGGCAGTTCTTC

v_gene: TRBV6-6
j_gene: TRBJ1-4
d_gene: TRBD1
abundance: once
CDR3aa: CASSKRQGINEKLFF
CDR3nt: TGTGCCAGCAGTAAACGACAGGGTATAAATGAAAAACTGTTTTTT

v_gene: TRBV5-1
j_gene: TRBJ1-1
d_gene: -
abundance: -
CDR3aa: CASSPGAQAFF
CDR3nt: TGCGCCAGCAGCCCCGGGGCCCAAGCTTTCTTT

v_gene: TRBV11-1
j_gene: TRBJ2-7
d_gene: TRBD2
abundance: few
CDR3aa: CASSLGPSGPTGFYEQYF
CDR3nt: TGTGCCAGCAGCTTAGGTCCTAGCGGGCCCACAGGCTTCTACGAGCAGTACTTC

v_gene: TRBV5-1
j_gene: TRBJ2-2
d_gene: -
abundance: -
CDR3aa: CASSLAAGDGELFF
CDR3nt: TGCGCCAGCAGCTTGGCTGCCGGGGATGGGGAGCTGTTTTTT

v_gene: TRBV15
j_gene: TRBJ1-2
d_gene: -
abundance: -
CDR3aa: CATSRGGGGGYTF
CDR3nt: TGTGCCACCAGCAGAGGCGGGGGGGGAGGCTACACCTTC

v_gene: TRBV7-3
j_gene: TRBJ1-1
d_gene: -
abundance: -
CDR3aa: CASSLTGGLRNTEAFF
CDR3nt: TGTGCCAGCAGCTTAACGGGGGGACTCAGGAACACTGAAGCTTTCTTT

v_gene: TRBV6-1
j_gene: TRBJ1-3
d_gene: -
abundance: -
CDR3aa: CASIRGPSGNTIYF
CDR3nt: TGTGCCAGCATCCGCGGGCCCTCTGGAAACACCATATATTTT

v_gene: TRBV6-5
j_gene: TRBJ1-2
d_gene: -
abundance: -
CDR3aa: CASSYVDGAKGYTF
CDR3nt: TGTGCCAGCAGTTACGTCGACGGAGCTAAGGGCTACACCTTC

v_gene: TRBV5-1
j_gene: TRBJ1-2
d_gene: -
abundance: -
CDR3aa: CASSLGDITPFRGGYTF
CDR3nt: TGCGCCAGCAGCTTAGGGGACATCACACCATTTAGGGGTGGCTACACCTTC

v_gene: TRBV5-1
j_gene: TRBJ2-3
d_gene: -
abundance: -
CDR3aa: CASSLNGQPGDTQYF
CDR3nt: TGCGCCAGCAGCTTGAACGGACAGCCTGGAGATACGCAGTATTTT

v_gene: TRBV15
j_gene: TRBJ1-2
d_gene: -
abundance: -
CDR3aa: CATSRLSEGGYGYTF
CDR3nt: TGTGCCACCAGCAGGCTCTCGGAGGGCGGCTATGGCTACACCTTC

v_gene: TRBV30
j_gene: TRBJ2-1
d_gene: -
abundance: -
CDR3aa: CAWSWGGSAGNEQFF
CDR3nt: TGTGCCTGGAGTTGGGGGGGCTCAGCGGGAAATGAGCAGTTCTTC